This TCR beta chain was observed in a study of shared clonotypes between healthy human individuals. Study as a whole: The study drew on a couple of women and a few men aged 18 to 49 as donors.

Germline V gene data show CDR1 as LNHNV and CDR2 as YYDKDF (reference sequence). V gave up 6 bases and J gave up 6 bases, with 24 bases separating them. The CDR3 is 16 amino acids. Nashville, Tennessee was home to all donors, who were Caucasian adults. Each subset's genomic DNA was shared equally among a number of immunoSEQ plates. In the original workflow: There were no quality scores in the junction-only immunoSEQ sequences, so filtering differed. The data were produced by immunoSEQ multiplex PCR, yet TCRdb's version contains in-frame clones alone and is incomplete. That table is the source of V, J and clone size, and D and trimming were worked out from the DNA. The table shows 90,000 to 120,000 clones, with under 70% occurring only once. This clone was counted a single time.

This sequence was found in a woman aged 25 to 39 in good health. Material: memory CD8+ T cells sorted from blood. Described subset: CD45RO+ cells pooled with CCR7-negative TemRA cells. The rearrangement uses TRBV15 and TRBJ2-7, with D perhaps TRBD1 (5 bases). The CDR3 sequence is CATSPKGQGSASEQYF. CDR3 coding DNA: TGTGCCACCAGTCCAAAGGGGCAGGGATCAGCTAGCGAGCAGTACTTC.